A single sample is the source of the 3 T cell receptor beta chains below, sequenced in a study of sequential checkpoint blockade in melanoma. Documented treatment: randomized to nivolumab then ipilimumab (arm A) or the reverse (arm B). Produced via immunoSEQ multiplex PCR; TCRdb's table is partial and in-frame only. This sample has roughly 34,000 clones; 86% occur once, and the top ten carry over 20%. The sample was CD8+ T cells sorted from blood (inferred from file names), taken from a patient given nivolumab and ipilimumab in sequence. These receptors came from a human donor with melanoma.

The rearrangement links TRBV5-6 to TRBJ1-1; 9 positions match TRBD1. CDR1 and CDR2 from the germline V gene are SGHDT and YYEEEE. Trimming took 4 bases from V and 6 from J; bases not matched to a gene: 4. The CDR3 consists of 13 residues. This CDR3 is CASSPTGGPEAFF. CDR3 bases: TGTGCCAGCAGCCCGACAGGGGGGCCTGAAGCTTTCTTT.

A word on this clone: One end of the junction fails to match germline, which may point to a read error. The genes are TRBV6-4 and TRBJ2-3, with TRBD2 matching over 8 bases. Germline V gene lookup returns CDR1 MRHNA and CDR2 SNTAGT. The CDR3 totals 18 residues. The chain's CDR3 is CAISEFFVRGARTDTQYF. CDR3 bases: TGTGCCATCAGTGAGTTTTTCGTGCGGGGGGCACGCACAGATACGCAGTATTTT.

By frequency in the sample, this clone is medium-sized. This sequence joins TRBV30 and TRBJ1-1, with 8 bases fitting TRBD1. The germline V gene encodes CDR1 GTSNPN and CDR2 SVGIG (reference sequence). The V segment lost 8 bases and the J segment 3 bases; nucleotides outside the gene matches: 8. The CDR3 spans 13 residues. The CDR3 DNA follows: TGTGCCCTGGAAGAACAGGGGGACACTGAAGCTTTCTTT. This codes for CALEEQGDTEAFF.